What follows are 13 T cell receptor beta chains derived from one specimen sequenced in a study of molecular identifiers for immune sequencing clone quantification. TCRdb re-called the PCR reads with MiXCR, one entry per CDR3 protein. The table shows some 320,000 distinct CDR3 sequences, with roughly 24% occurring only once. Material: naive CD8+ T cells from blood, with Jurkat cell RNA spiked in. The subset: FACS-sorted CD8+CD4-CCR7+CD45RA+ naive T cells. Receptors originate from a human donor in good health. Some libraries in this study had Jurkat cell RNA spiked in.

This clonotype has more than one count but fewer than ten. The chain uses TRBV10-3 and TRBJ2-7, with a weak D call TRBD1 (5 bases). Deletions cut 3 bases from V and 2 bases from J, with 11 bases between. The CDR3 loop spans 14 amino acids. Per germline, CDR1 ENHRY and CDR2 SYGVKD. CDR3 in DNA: TGTGCCATCAGTGAAAAACAGGTGACCTACGAGCAGTACTTC. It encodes CAISEKQVTYEQYF.

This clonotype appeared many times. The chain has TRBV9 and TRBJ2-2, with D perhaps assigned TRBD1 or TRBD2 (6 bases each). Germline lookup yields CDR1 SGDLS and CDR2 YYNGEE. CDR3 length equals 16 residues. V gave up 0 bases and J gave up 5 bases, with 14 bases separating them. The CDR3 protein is CASSVVGGLGTGELFF. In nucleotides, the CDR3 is TGTGCCAGCAGCGTAGTAGGGGGGCTTGGAACCGGGGAGCTGTTTTTT. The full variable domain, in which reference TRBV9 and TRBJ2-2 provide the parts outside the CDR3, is DSGVTQTPKHLITATGQRVTLRCSPRSGDLSVYWYQQSLDQGLQFLIQYYNGEERAKGNILERFSAQQFPDLHSELNLSSLELGDSALYFCASSVVGGLGTGELFFGEGSRLTVL.

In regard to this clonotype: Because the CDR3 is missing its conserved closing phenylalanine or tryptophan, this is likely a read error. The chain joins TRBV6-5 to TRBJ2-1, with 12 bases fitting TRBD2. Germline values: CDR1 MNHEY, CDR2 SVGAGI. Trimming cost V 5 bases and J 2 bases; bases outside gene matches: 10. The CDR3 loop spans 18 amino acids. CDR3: CASSQRSASGRAYNEQFL. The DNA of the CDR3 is TGTGCCAGCAGTCAAAGGTCGGCTAGCGGGAGGGCCTACAATGAGCAGTTCCTC.

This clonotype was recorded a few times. CDR3 in DNA: TGTGCCAGCAGTTTAAACATGAAAGAGACCCAGTACTTC. As protein: CASSLNMKETQYF. This chain connects TRBV12-3 or TRBV12-4 to TRBJ2-5; no firm D call. V lost 2 bases and J lost 3, with 7 bases in between. The CDR3 is made up of 13 amino acids.

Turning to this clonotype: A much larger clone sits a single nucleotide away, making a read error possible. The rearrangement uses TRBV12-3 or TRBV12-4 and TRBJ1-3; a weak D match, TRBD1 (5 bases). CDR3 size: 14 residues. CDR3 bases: TGTGCCGTGGGGGGACGGGACTCTGGAAACGCCATATATTTT. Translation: CAVGGRDSGNAIYF.

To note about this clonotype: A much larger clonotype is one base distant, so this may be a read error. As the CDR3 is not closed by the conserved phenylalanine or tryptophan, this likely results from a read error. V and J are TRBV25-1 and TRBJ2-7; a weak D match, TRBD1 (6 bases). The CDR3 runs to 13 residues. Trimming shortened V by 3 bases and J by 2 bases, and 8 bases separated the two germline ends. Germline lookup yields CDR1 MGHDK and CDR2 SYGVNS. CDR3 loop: CASSDGQTYEQYS. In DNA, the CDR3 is TGTGCCAGCAGTGACGGACAGACCTACGAGCAGTACTCC.

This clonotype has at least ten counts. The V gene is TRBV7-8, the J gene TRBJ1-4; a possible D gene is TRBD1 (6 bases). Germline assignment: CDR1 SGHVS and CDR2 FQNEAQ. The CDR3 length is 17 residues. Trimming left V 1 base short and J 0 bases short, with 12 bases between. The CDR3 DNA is TGTGCCAGCAGCTTAGAGGGGGGTCTTTCAACTAATGAAAAACTGTTTTTT. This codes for CASSLEGGLSTNEKLFF.

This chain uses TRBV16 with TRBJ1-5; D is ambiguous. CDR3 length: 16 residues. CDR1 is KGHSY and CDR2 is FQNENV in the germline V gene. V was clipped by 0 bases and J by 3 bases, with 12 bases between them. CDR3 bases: TGTGCCAGCAGCCAATCGGGTACAGCCCCCAATCAGCCCCAGCATTTT. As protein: CASSQSGTAPNQPQHF.

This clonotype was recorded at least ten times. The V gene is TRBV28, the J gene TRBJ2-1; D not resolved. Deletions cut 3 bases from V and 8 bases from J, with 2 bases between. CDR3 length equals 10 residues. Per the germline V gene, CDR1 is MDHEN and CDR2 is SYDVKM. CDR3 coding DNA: TGTGCCAGCAGTTTCGATGAGCAGTTCTTC. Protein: CASSFDEQFF.

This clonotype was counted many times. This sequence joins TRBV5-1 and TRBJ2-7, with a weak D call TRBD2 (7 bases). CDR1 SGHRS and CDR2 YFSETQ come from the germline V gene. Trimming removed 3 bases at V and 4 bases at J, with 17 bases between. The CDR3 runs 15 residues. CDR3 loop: CASSSTSGGTYEQYF. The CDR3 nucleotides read TGCGCCAGCAGCTCCACGTCCGGGGGGACATACGAGCAGTACTTC.

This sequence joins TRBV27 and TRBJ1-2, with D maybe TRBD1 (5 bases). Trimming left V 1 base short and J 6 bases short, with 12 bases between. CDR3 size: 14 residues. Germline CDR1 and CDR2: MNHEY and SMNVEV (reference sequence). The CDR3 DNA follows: TGTGCCAGCAGTTTATTAGGGGCAGGGCATGGCTACACCTTC. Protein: CASSLLGAGHGYTF.

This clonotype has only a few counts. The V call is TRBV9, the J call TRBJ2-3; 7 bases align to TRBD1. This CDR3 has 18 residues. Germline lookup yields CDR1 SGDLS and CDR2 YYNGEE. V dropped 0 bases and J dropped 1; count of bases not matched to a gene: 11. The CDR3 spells CASSVVDGRQGGTDTQYF. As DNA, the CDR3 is TGTGCCAGCAGCGTAGTTGATGGGAGACAGGGAGGCACAGATACGCAGTATTTT.

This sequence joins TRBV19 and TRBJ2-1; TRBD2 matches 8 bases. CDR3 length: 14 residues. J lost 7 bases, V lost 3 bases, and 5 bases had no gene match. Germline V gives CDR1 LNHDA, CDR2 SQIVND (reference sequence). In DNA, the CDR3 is TGTGCCAGTAGTATCGACGGGAGGGGGAATGAGCAGTTCTTC. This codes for CASSIDGRGNEQFF.